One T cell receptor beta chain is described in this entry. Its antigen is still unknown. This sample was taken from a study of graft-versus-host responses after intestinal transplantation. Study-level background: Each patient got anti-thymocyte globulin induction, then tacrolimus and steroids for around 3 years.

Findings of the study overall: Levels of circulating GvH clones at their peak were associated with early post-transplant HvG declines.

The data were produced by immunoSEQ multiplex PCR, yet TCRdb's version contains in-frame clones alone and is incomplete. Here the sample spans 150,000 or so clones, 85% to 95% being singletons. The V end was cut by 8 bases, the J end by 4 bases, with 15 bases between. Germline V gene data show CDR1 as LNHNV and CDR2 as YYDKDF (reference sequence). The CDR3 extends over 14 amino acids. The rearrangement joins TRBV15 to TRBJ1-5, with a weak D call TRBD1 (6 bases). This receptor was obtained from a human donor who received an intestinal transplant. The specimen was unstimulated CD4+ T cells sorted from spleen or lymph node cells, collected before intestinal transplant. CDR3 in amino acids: CATGAGTTNQPQHF. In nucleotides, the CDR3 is TGTGCCACCGGGGCCGGGACAACTAATCAGCCCCAGCATTTT.